This passage covers 3 T cell receptor beta chains from one sample sequenced in a study of T cell changes during pregnancy in multiple sclerosis. Only in-frame clones appear in the TCRdb table, and some are missing; sequencing was by immunoSEQ multiplex PCR. The sample contains about 77,000 clones, approximately 94% of which appear only once. The sequences come from peripheral blood, collected after pregnancy. All receptors derive from a female donor in good health, enrolled as a control in a pregnancy study.

The chain couples TRBV2 to TRBJ2-1, with 10 nucleotides matching TRBD2. The CDR3 consists of 17 residues. CDR1 SNHLY and CDR2 FYNNEI come from the germline V gene. After removal of 6 bases from V and 1 base from J, the junction contained 9 bases not matched to a gene. In DNA form, the CDR3 reads TGTGCCAGCAGGCCCGGACTAGCGGAGAGGTCCTACAATGAGCAGTTCTTC. This sequence encodes CASRPGLAERSYNEQFF.

The chain joins TRBV7-9 to TRBJ1-2; D possibly corresponds to TRBD1 (6 bases). Germline lookup yields CDR1 SEHNR and CDR2 FQNEAQ (reference sequence). CDR3 length: 14 amino acids. Trimming took off 1 base at V and 3 bases at J, with 9 bases between the two ends. The CDR3 region has the DNA TGTGCCAGCAGCTTAGGTAACAGGGACTATGGCTACACCTTC. It yields the protein CASSLGNRDYGYTF.

The chain is built from TRBV27 and TRBJ2-1, with D perhaps TRBD2 (6 bases). Looked up from germline, CDR1 is MNHEY and CDR2 is SMNVEV (reference sequence). This CDR3 spans 15 amino acids. Trimming took off 4 bases at V and 0 bases at J, with 10 bases between the two ends. CDR3 protein: CASSSSVSSYNEQFF. The DNA of the CDR3 is TGTGCCAGCAGTTCTAGCGTCAGCTCCTACAATGAGCAGTTCTTC.